These 11 T cell receptor beta chains were all obtained from the same sample, sequenced in a study of blood T cells in healthy people across ages. PCR was performed a second time for about 7 to 11 cycles using a sample-barcoded 5' primer and a J-beta primer mix. One entry per CDR3 protein results from TCRdb running MiXCR on the 5' RACE reads. The sample records 1.5 million to 2 million distinct CDR3 sequences, over 25% being singletons. Source material: blood. Receptors were obtained from a woman in her twenties or thirties in good health.

The chain employs TRBV7-9 and TRBJ1-1, with 8 bases lining up with TRBD1. CDR1 is SEHNR and CDR2 is FQNEAQ in the germline V gene (reference sequence). V shed 5 bases and J 6 bases; nucleotides not matched to a gene: 11. The CDR3 contains 15 residues. As DNA, the CDR3 is TGTGCCAGCAGCGAGTATCGGACAGGGCAGCCTGAAGCTTTCTTT. Protein product: CASSEYRTGQPEAFF.

This chain uses TRBV20-1 with TRBJ1-5, with 7 positions matching TRBD1. The CDR3 covers 16 residues. Germline CDR1 reads DFQATT; CDR2 reads SNEGSKA (reference sequence). Trimming at V came to 2 bases and at J to 0 bases, leaving 7 bases not matched to a gene. CDR3 in amino acids: CSARNRDSHSNQPQHF. In DNA form, the CDR3 reads TGCAGTGCTAGAAATCGGGACAGTCATAGCAATCAGCCCCAGCATTTT.

The genes are TRBV9 and TRBJ2-3; D may correspond to TRBD1 or TRBD2 (5 bases each). V gave up 5 bases and J gave up 0 bases, with 19 bases separating them. This CDR3 is built from 17 residues. Per the germline V gene, CDR1 is SGDLS and CDR2 is YYNGEE. This CDR3 reads CASSLRGGGPSTDTQYF. DNA of the CDR3: TGTGCCAGCAGTCTTCGGGGCGGCGGACCTAGCACAGATACGCAGTATTTT.

This clonotype was found a few times. The chain recombines TRBV20-1 with TRBJ2-1; 7 bases match TRBD2. CDR1 and CDR2 from the germline V gene are DFQATT and SNEGSKA (reference sequence). J lost 5 bases, V lost 5 bases, and 12 bases had no gene match. The CDR3 runs 15 residues. This chain's CDR3 is CSAGPSGRVNNEQFF. In DNA form, the CDR3 reads TGCAGTGCTGGACCTAGCGGCCGAGTCAACAATGAGCAGTTCTTC.

This sequence joins TRBV20-1 and TRBJ1-1; possibly TRBD1 for D (5 bases). This CDR3 comprises 14 residues. V lost 2 bases and J 1 base, leaving 11 bases between the germline ends. Germline CDR1 DFQATT, CDR2 SNEGSKA (reference sequence). The CDR3 loop is CSARLGGGNTEAFF. In DNA form, the CDR3 reads TGCAGTGCTAGATTGGGGGGAGGGAACACTGAAGCTTTCTTT.

To note about this clonotype: Given a much more abundant clone one base away, this may be a read error. The chain joins TRBV10-2 to TRBJ2-1; a weak D match, TRBD2 (7 bases). Matching the DNA end better, TRBJ2-7 makes the J call doubtful. CDR3 size: 14 residues. Germline V gene sequence: CDR1 WSHSY, CDR2 SAAADI. Written as DNA, the CDR3 is TGCGCCAGCAACCCCGCGGGGGCCTACAATGAGCAGTACTTC. The encoded protein is CASNPAGAYNEQYF.

This clonotype was found many times. The V and J genes are TRBV29-1 and TRBJ2-7; 10 nucleotides match TRBD1. The CDR3 runs to 17 residues. Losses at the gene ends were 4 bases for V and 3 bases for J; bases not matched to a gene: 15. Germline lookup yields CDR1 SQVTM and CDR2 ANQGSEA. CDR3 loop: CSVGDRGRNGLNYEQYF. The CDR3 bases are TGCAGCGTTGGGGACAGGGGTCGCAACGGCCTCAACTACGAGCAGTACTTC.

The chain is built from TRBV7-3 and TRBJ2-1; TRBD2 matches 8 bases. The CDR3 is 15 amino acids. V gave up 5 bases and J gave up 7 bases; unmatched junction bases: 10. The germline V gene has CDR1 SGHTA and CDR2 FQGTGA. CDR3 region: CASSPGGGMRNEQFF. The DNA for the CDR3 is TGTGCCAGCAGCCCCGGGGGGGGGATGCGGAATGAGCAGTTCTTC.

There are a few counts of this clonotype. The rearrangement links TRBV10-1 to TRBJ1-3, with D unresolved. The V end lost 2 bases, the J end lost 7 bases, and 9 bases lay between the germline ends. The CDR3 contains 13 residues. Germline CDR1 WNHNN, CDR2 SYGVQD (reference sequence). CDR3 DNA: TGCGCCAGCAGTGAGGATGGTCGGAACACCATATATTTT. This codes for CASSEDGRNTIYF.

The rearrangement links TRBV7-6 to TRBJ2-7; D could derive from TRBD1 or TRBD2 (6 bases each). This CDR3 is built from 13 residues. The germline V and J ends were trimmed by 5 bases and 3 bases, with 11 bases remaining between them. Per germline, CDR1 SGHVS and CDR2 FNYEAQ. CDR3 sequence (DNA): TGTGCCAGCAGCGCGGGACACAGCTACGAGCAGTACTTC. This encodes CASSAGHSYEQYF.

Ten or more counts support this clonotype. The chain combines TRBV12-5 with TRBJ2-7, with TRBD2 identical over 9 bases. Germline V gene lookup returns CDR1 LGHNT and CDR2 FRNRAP. The CDR3 spans 14 residues. J lost 2 bases, V lost 6 bases, and 5 bases had no gene match. CDR3 sequence (DNA): TGTGCTAGTGGCCTGACTAGCGGCACCTACGAGCAGTACTTC. This sequence encodes CASGLTSGTYEQYF.